A few counts support the clone carrying this T cell receptor beta chain. Germline-derived CDR1 and CDR2 are SEHNR and FQNEAQ (reference sequence). The germline V and J ends were trimmed by 5 bases and 8 bases, with 12 bases remaining between them. The CDR3 consists of 13 residues. This entry comes from a study of identical twins. One entry per CDR3 protein results from TCRdb running MiXCR on the 5' RACE reads. The sample gives 400,000 to 650,000 distinct CDR3 sequences, less than 25% of which show up once; 0.91% is in the top ten. In addition, the sample was reused for a study of T cells expressing NK-cell markers. As that study records: Six or seven donors carried dominant NKG2C+ clonotypes that made up roughly 1.0-7.5% of their CD8+ T cells. Dominance of the CD3+CD56-NKG2C+ fraction by these clonotypes also held in several donors.

Source material: CD4+ T cells sorted from blood. The receptor comes from a woman between 18 and 29 years old in good health. This chain connects TRBV7-9 to TRBJ1-4, with D possibly TRBD1 on 5 matching bases. For the CDR3, the DNA is TGTGCCAGCAGCCACTCTTGGGGCGAAAAACTGTTTTTT. Its translation: CASSHSWGEKLFF.